These 32 T cell receptor beta chains were sequenced from one sample in a study of shared clonotypes between healthy human individuals. Libraries were prepared by immunoSEQ multiplex PCR; TCRdb keeps only in-frame clonotypes and omits some of them. The sample lists about 2.4 million clones; 93% were seen once. What was sequenced was naive CD4+ T cells from PBMCs. Subset meaning: CD45RA+ positively selected. Receptors were obtained from a man between 18 and 35 years old in good health. Some clones in this sample may be carry-over from other donors' samples.

The chain links TRBV5-6 to TRBJ1-2; 9 bases are shared with TRBD1. CDR1 is SGHDT and CDR2 is YYEEEE in the germline V gene. The V and J ends lost 3 bases and 8 bases, in that order; junction bases with no gene match: 11. The CDR3 is 15 amino acids. CDR3 in amino acids: CASSSRDREVRGYTF. The DNA of the CDR3 is TGTGCCAGCAGCTCCCGGGACAGGGAGGTTCGGGGCTACACCTTC.

This chain connects TRBV5-4 to TRBJ1-4; D ambiguous. Trimming took off 6 bases at V and 3 bases at J, with 12 bases between the two ends. Per the germline V gene, CDR1 is SGHNT and CDR2 is YYREEE (reference sequence). This CDR3 has 14 amino acids. The CDR3 protein is CASTLLPSNEKLFF. In DNA, the CDR3 is TGTGCCAGCACCCTCCTCCCGTCTAATGAAAAACTGTTTTTT. The full variable domain, in which reference TRBV5-4 and TRBJ1-4 provide the parts outside the CDR3, is ETGVTQSPTHLIKTRGQQVTLRCSSQSGHNTVSWYQQALGQGPQFIFQYYREEENGRGNFPPRFSGLQFPNYSSELNVNALELDDSALYLCASTLLPSNEKLFFGSGTQLSVL.

This chain joins TRBV5-1 and TRBJ2-5; D may correspond to TRBD1 or TRBD2 (5 bases each). The ends were cut back, 0 bases at V and 4 bases at J, with 13 bases in the middle. The CDR3 has 15 residues. CDR1 and CDR2 from the germline V gene are SGHRS and YFSETQ. CDR3 region: CASSLARGGRETQYF. CDR3 nucleotide sequence: TGCGCCAGCAGCTTGGCCCGGGGCGGGCGAGAGACCCAGTACTTC.

The chain employs TRBV14 and TRBJ1-1; no clear D gene. The CDR3 loop spans 13 amino acids. The V end lost 5 bases, the J end lost 0 bases, and 7 bases lay between the germline ends. Germline CDR1 and CDR2: SGHDN and FVKESK. This CDR3 is CASSRILNTEAFF. In DNA form, the CDR3 reads TGTGCCAGCAGCAGGATCTTGAACACTGAAGCTTTCTTT.

The chain links TRBV7-9 to TRBJ1-2; a weak D match, TRBD1 (6 bases). Trimming removed 4 bases at V and 5 bases at J, with 20 bases between. The CDR3 sequence is 16 residues long. Germline-derived CDR1 and CDR2 are SEHNR and FQNEAQ (reference sequence). CDR3 in amino acids: CASSSHNGGQGYGYTF. The CDR3 DNA is TGTGCCAGCAGCTCCCACAATGGGGGGCAAGGGTATGGCTACACCTTC.

This clone appeared a few times. This rearrangement joins TRBV5-1 to TRBJ1-5, with D perhaps TRBD1 (6 bases). Germline V gene data show CDR1 as SGHRS and CDR2 as YFSETQ. The V gene lost 4 bases and the J gene lost 5 bases, with 22 bases spanning the gap. The CDR3 is 17 residues long. CDR3 residues: CASSRRAGTLNDQPQHF. The CDR3 bases are TGCGCCAGCAGCAGACGGGCCGGGACACTTAACGATCAGCCCCAGCATTTT.

This chain links TRBV27 with TRBJ2-3, with TRBD2 matching 8 bases. The CDR3 spans 18 residues. Per the germline V gene, CDR1 is MNHEY and CDR2 is SMNVEV (reference sequence). The ends lost 0 bases at V and 2 bases at J; junction bases unmatched: 10. The CDR3 region is CASSLSYYRGGNTDTQYF. The DNA for the CDR3 is TGTGCCAGCAGTTTATCCTATTATCGGGGGGGTAACACAGATACGCAGTATTTT.

The CDR3 region has the DNA TGTGCCAGTAGTATAAAGACAGGGGCGACGAACACTGAAGCTTTCTTT. Residues: CASSIKTGATNTEAFF. The genes are TRBV19 and TRBJ1-1; the match to TRBD1 covers 8 bases. Per the germline V gene, CDR1 is LNHDA and CDR2 is SQIVND (reference sequence). This CDR3 has 16 amino acids. J gave up 1 base and V 2 bases, and 6 bases lay outside the gene matches. Together with reference TRBV19 and TRBJ1-1, the CDR3 gives the full variable domain: DGGITQSPKYLFRKEGQNVTLSCEQNLNHDAMYWYRQDPGQGLRLIYYSQIVNDFQKGDIAEGYSVSREKKESFPLTVTSAQKNPTAFYLCASSIKTGATNTEAFFGQGTRLTVV.

Comment on this clone: Other DNA variants within this sample encode the same CDR3. The rearrangement joins TRBV7-9 to TRBJ1-2, with 9 bases aligning to TRBD1. The germline V gene encodes CDR1 SEHNR and CDR2 FQNEAQ (reference sequence). The junction had 4 bases not matched to a gene; V was cut back by 5 bases and J by 6 bases. The CDR3 length is 13 residues. Here the CDR3 reads CASSPGQGNGYTF. The CDR3 DNA reads as TGTGCCAGCAGCCCCGGACAGGGGAATGGCTACACCTTC.

The chain employs TRBV7-3 and TRBJ2-2; D is unresolved. V was pared by 3 bases and J by 3 bases, with 5 bases between. The germline gives CDR1 SGHTA, CDR2 FQGTGA. This CDR3 has 13 residues. CDR3 in amino acids: CASSFLHTGELFF. The CDR3 DNA reads as TGTGCCAGCAGCTTTCTCCACACCGGGGAGCTGTTTTTT.

V is TRBV2 and J is TRBJ1-2; the D is unclear. From germline, CDR1 is SNHLY and CDR2 FYNNEI. The CDR3 covers 15 residues. This CDR3 is CTSAPPPQFNYGYTF. The CDR3 DNA reads TGTACCTCCGCCCCACCTCCGCAGTTTAACTATGGCTACACCTTC.

This rearrangement joins TRBV11-2 to TRBJ2-3; D possibly corresponds to TRBD1 (6 bases). Trimming took off 2 bases at V and 1 base at J, with 7 bases between the two ends. This CDR3 has 14 residues. Looked up from germline, CDR1 is SGHAT and CDR2 is FQNNGV. CDR3 in DNA: TGTGCCAGCAGCTTAAGACAGGGCACAGATACGCAGTATTTT. This codes for CASSLRQGTDTQYF.

The CDR3 spells CASRLDGRNQPQHF. The CDR3 DNA reads TGTGCCAGCAGATTGGACGGCAGAAATCAGCCCCAGCATTTT. The chain joins TRBV28 to TRBJ1-5; D call uncertain. Trimming pared 6 bases from V and 4 bases from J, leaving 13 bases between. Germline V gene lookup returns CDR1 MDHEN and CDR2 SYDVKM. CDR3 length: 14 residues. Full variable domain (outside the CDR3, taken from reference TRBV28 and TRBJ1-5): DVKVTQSSRYLVKRTGEKVFLECVQDMDHENMFWYRQDPGLGLRLIYFSYDVKMKEKGDIPEGYSVSREKKERFSLILESASTNQTSMYLCASRLDGRNQPQHFGDGTRLSIL.

The J gene is TRBJ2-1, the V gene TRBV6-1; D unresolved. Trimming took 4 bases from V and 0 from J, leaving 7 bases between them. This CDR3 spans 14 amino acids. CDR1 and CDR2 (germline): MNHNS, SASEGT. This chain's CDR3 is CASSALNSYNEQFF. DNA of the CDR3: TGTGCCAGCAGTGCCCTAAACTCCTACAATGAGCAGTTCTTC.

This clone was seen only a few times. The chain links TRBV6-4 to TRBJ1-1; D is possibly TRBD1 (5 bases). V shed 6 bases and J shed 6 bases, with 14 bases lying between them. Germline V gene data show CDR1 as MRHNA and CDR2 as SNTAGT. The CDR3 sequence is 13 residues long. The CDR3 DNA follows: TGTGCCAGCAGGGACCAGGGTCGCGCTGAAGCTTTCTTT. It is translated as CASRDQGRAEAFF.

The rearrangement links TRBV5-1 to TRBJ2-5; possible D gene TRBD2, 5 bases. The germline gives CDR1 SGHRS, CDR2 YFSETQ. V was cut by 2 bases and J by 0 bases, with 8 bases left in between. The CDR3 covers 14 residues. CDR3 bases: TGCGCCAGCAGCTTCGGGCGGGACCAAGAGACCCAGTACTTC. The encoded protein is CASSFGRDQETQYF. The variable domain in full, with the rest retrieved from reference TRBV5-1 and TRBJ2-5, is KAGVTQTPRYLIKTRGQQVTLSCSPISGHRSVSWYQQTPGQGLQFLFEYFSETQRNKGNFPGRFSGRQFSNSRSEMNVSTLELGDSALYLCASSFGRDQETQYFGPGTRLLVL.

A few counts support this clone. Other DNA sequences in this sample translate to the same CDR3. The chain carries TRBV5-1 and TRBJ1-1; D ambiguous. The ends were cut back, 0 bases at V and 1 base at J, with 7 bases in the middle. The CDR3 spans 14 residues. Germline assignment: CDR1 SGHRS and CDR2 YFSETQ. This CDR3 is CASSLAVENTEAFF. CDR3 coding DNA: TGCGCCAGCAGCTTGGCCGTGGAGAACACTGAAGCTTTCTTT.

The chain links TRBV7-9 to TRBJ1-1; D might be TRBD1 (6 bases). The CDR3 is 15 amino acids. V lost 3 bases to trimming and J lost 0 bases, with 11 bases between them. Per the germline V gene, CDR1 is SEHNR and CDR2 is FQNEAQ (reference sequence). The CDR3 region is CASSFAGHLNTEAFF. The CDR3 DNA follows: TGTGCCAGCAGCTTCGCGGGACACCTGAACACTGAAGCTTTCTTT.

The chain combines TRBV18 with TRBJ2-1; D not resolved. The germline V gene has CDR1 KGHSH and CDR2 LQKENI. With 5 bases removed from V and 12 bases from J, the gap between germline ends came to 14 bases. The CDR3 is 12 residues long. The CDR3 DNA reads as TGTGCCAGCTCAAAACTGGGCCTCGGGCAGTTCTTC. This encodes CASSKLGLGQFF.

J is TRBJ1-1 and V is TRBV9; weak D call: TRBD1 (6 bases). There are 14 residues in the CDR3. V was pared by 2 bases and J by 6 bases, with 14 bases between. From germline, CDR1 is SGDLS and CDR2 YYNGEE. This chain's CDR3 is CASSVSGALAEAFF. CDR3 sequence (DNA): TGTGCCAGCAGCGTTTCGGGGGCCTTGGCTGAAGCTTTCTTT.

This sequence joins TRBV29-1 and TRBJ1-2; 8 bases line up with TRBD1. CDR1 SQVTM and CDR2 ANQGSEA come from the germline V gene. This CDR3 comprises 13 residues. Trimming cost V 7 bases and J 6 bases; bases outside gene matches: 10. CDR3 DNA: TGCAGCGCACAGGACAGGGCTCGGCATGGCTACACCTTC. Its translation is CSAQDRARHGYTF.

V gene TRBV5-1 combines with J gene TRBJ2-7; the match to TRBD1 covers 7 bases. J gave up 1 base and V 2 bases, and 9 bases lay outside the gene matches. Per the germline V gene, CDR1 is SGHRS and CDR2 is YFSETQ. The CDR3 covers 16 residues. CDR3 DNA: TGCGCCAGCAGCTTCATTGGTAGGGGGCAATCCTACGAGCAGTACTTC. As protein: CASSFIGRGQSYEQYF.

The chain recombines TRBV11-2 with TRBJ2-7; 8 bases align to TRBD2. The J segment lost 4 bases and the V segment lost 5 bases, leaving 10 bases of the junction unmatched. The germline CDR1 and CDR2 sequences are SGHAT and FQNNGV. CDR3 length: 15 residues. The CDR3 sequence: CASSQSGSLRYEQYF. For the CDR3, the DNA is TGTGCCAGCAGCCAAAGCGGGAGTCTAAGATACGAGCAGTACTTC.

CDR3 residues: CASSLGSSGGTQYF. CDR3 nucleotides: TGTGCCAGCAGCTTAGGTTCTTCAGGGGGTACGCAGTATTTT. The chain combines TRBV7-2 with TRBJ2-3; 7 nucleotides agree with TRBD1. This CDR3 spans 14 amino acids. The junction had 6 bases not matched to a gene; V was cut back by 1 base and J by 8 bases. The germline V gene has CDR1 SGHTA and CDR2 FQGNSA.

The chain combines TRBV7-8 with TRBJ2-7, with D perhaps assigned TRBD1 or TRBD2 (5 bases each). In germline, CDR1 is SGHVS, CDR2 FQNEAQ. This CDR3 has 14 residues. The ends were cut back, 5 bases at V and 6 bases at J, with 17 bases in the middle. CDR3 nucleotides: TGTGCCAGCAGCAGGGGACCTGGTAAAGGCGAGCAGTACTTC. It specifies CASSRGPGKGEQYF.

This chain uses TRBV6-6 with TRBJ2-7; the match to TRBD1 covers 10 bases. The CDR3 spans 16 residues. J lost 2 bases, V lost 6 bases, and 10 bases had no gene match. Germline V gene lookup returns CDR1 MNHNY and CDR2 SVGAGI (reference sequence). CDR3 sequence: CASSHTGTGEPYEQYF. The CDR3 DNA sequence: TGTGCCAGCAGCCACACCGGGACAGGGGAACCCTACGAGCAGTACTTC.

The rearrangement joins TRBV7-2 to TRBJ2-3; D gene ambiguous. V was trimmed by 4 bases and J by 5 bases, leaving 13 bases between them. The CDR3 length is 14 residues. The germline V gene has CDR1 SGHTA and CDR2 FQGNSA. CDR3 sequence: CASSSALPGDTQYF. The CDR3 coding sequence is TGTGCCAGCAGCTCCGCCCTTCCCGGAGATACGCAGTATTTT.

The rearrangement uses TRBV5-1 and TRBJ1-2; the D gene is possibly TRBD1 (5 bases). Germline V gene lookup returns CDR1 SGHRS and CDR2 YFSETQ. CDR3 length equals 14 residues. The V end was cut by 4 bases, the J end by 0 bases, with 10 bases between. DNA for the CDR3: TGCGCCAGCAGCCGGGGGGAGGCTAACTATGGCTACACCTTC. Residues: CASSRGEANYGYTF.

This clone showed up just once. Within the sample, other DNA sequences also encode this same CDR3. V and J are TRBV19 and TRBJ1-1; D ambiguous. V gave up 3 bases and J gave up 0 bases, with 8 bases separating them. Germline V lookup: CDR1 LNHDA, CDR2 SQIVND (reference sequence). This CDR3 is built from 14 residues. The CDR3 DNA reads TGTGCCAGTAGTATTCGGTCGCTGAACACTGAAGCTTTCTTT. The encoded protein is CASSIRSLNTEAFF.

The rearrangement joins TRBV18 to TRBJ2-7; TRBD2 is a possible D gene (5 bases). The CDR3 consists of 13 residues. The V and J ends lost 3 bases and 9 bases respectively, with 15 bases between them. Germline values: CDR1 KGHSH, CDR2 LQKENI. The CDR3 DNA sequence: TGTGCCAGCTCACCGGACGGCCGAGGAGGGCAGTACTTC. It specifies CASSPDGRGGQYF.

The rearrangement joins TRBV28 to TRBJ2-7, with TRBD2 as a possible D gene (6 bases). This CDR3 has 20 amino acids. Germline-derived CDR1 and CDR2 are MDHEN and SYDVKM. V lost 2 bases and J 3 bases, leaving 29 bases between the germline ends. CDR3 coding DNA: TGTGCCAGCAGTTTAATCCGGGTAGCGGCTGTCCTAAATGATCGCTACGAGCAGTACTTC. This sequence encodes CASSLIRVAAVLNDRYEQYF.

The chain couples TRBV28 to TRBJ1-5; tentatively, D is TRBD1 (5 bases). This CDR3 has 14 amino acids. The germline V and J ends were trimmed by 1 base and 7 bases, with 11 bases remaining between them. Looked up from germline, CDR1 is MDHEN and CDR2 is SYDVKM. The CDR3 sequence is CASSLLGTTQPQHF. CDR3 DNA sequence: TGTGCCAGCAGTTTATTAGGGACGACCCAGCCCCAGCATTTT.